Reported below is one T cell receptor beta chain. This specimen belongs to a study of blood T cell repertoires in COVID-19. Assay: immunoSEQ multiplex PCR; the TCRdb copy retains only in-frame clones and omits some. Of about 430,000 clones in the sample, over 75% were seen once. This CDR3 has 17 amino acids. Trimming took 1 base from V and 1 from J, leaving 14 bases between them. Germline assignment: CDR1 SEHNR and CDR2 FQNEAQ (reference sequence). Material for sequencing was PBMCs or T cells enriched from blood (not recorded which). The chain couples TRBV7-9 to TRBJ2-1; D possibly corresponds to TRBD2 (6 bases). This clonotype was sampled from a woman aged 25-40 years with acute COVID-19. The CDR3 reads CASSLVRGPLSYNEQFF. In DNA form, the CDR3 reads TGTGCCAGCAGCTTAGTGCGGGGCCCCCTATCCTACAATGAGCAGTTCTTC.